This entry lists 20 T cell receptor beta chains sequenced from one sample in a study of early T cells in non-severe SARS-CoV-2 infection. MiXCR was run by TCRdb on the 5' RACE reads, yielding one entry per CDR3 protein. Found here are about 110,000 distinct CDR3 sequences, 11% of them singletons; the top ten hold roughly 8%. Sequencing was carried out using whole blood. The receptors were gathered from an adult who was a healthcare worker with PCR-confirmed SARS-CoV-2 infection or an uninfected control (not recorded which).

This clonotype has a handful of counts. V and J are TRBV19 and TRBJ2-1; D is unresolved. Germline V lookup: CDR1 LNHDA, CDR2 SQIVND (reference sequence). V was trimmed by 6 bases and J by 0 bases, leaving 12 bases between them. The CDR3 length is 15 residues. The CDR3 sequence is CASSRVESSYNEQFF. CDR3 coding DNA: TGTGCCAGTAGCCGCGTTGAGAGCTCCTACAATGAGCAGTTCTTC.

There are many counts of this clonotype. J is TRBJ2-5 and V is TRBV25-1; D gene uncertain. Between the trimmed V and J ends, which lost 4 bases and 2 bases, there was a span of 8 bases. Germline-derived CDR1 and CDR2 are MGHDK and SYGVNS. This CDR3 has 13 residues. CDR3 sequence reads: CASSGQPQETQYF. The CDR3 bases are TGTGCCAGCAGTGGGCAGCCACAAGAGACCCAGTACTTC.

This clonotype was counted many times. The chain recombines TRBV6-5 with TRBJ1-6; D is unresolved. The CDR3 spans 13 residues. Germline assignment: CDR1 MNHEY and CDR2 SVGAGI. V was trimmed by 6 bases and J by 6 bases, leaving 9 bases between them. The CDR3 bases are TGTGCCAGCAGCCCCAAGTTTAATTCACCCCTCCACTTT. Translating it yields CASSPKFNSPLHF.

This clonotype was recorded a few times. This chain uses TRBV28 with TRBJ2-1; D not certain. This CDR3 has 13 amino acids. Germline CDR1 is MDHEN and CDR2 is SYDVKM. Trimming left V 9 bases short and J 2 bases short, with 11 bases between. CDR3 region: CASAGAAYNEQFF. In nucleotides, the CDR3 is TGTGCCAGTGCTGGCGCAGCCTACAATGAGCAGTTCTTC.

The chain couples TRBV5-1 to TRBJ2-3; perhaps TRBD2 as D (6 bases). V lost 0 bases and J 0 bases, leaving 14 bases between the germline ends. CDR3 length: 17 amino acids. CDR1 is SGHRS and CDR2 is YFSETQ in the germline V gene. As DNA, the CDR3 is TGCGCCAGCAGCTTGGCGGCGGGACTCTCTAGCACAGATACGCAGTATTTT. Translation gives CASSLAAGLSSTDTQYF.

Only a few counts were recorded for this clonotype. The genes are TRBV20-1 and TRBJ2-6, with a tentative D call TRBD2 (5 bases). The germline CDR1 and CDR2 sequences are DFQATT and SNEGSKA (reference sequence). The CDR3 is made up of 15 amino acids. Deletions cut 6 bases from V and 2 bases from J, with 14 bases between. The CDR3 DNA follows: TGCAGTGCGCTGGCATTCGGGGCTGGGGCCAACGTCCTGACTTTC. It yields the protein CSALAFGAGANVLTF.

This clonotype was counted between two and nine times. This rearrangement joins TRBV20-1 to TRBJ2-7; no reliable D call. Trimming took 4 bases from V and 5 from J, leaving 12 bases between them. Germline V gene lookup returns CDR1 DFQATT and CDR2 SNEGSKA (reference sequence). This CDR3 comprises 12 residues. The CDR3 DNA reads as TGCAGTGCTAACAGCCAGTTGGACGAGCAGTACTTC. It specifies CSANSQLDEQYF.

This clonotype was seen ten or more times. The chain recombines TRBV6-6 with TRBJ2-7; TRBD2 agrees at 7 bases. The CDR3 sequence is 17 residues long. Germline V gene sequence: CDR1 MNHNY, CDR2 SVGAGI (reference sequence). The V and J ends lost 4 bases and 3 bases, in that order; junction bases with no gene match: 15. CDR3 in amino acids: CASSSGTTGGRSYEQYF. The CDR3 coding sequence is TGTGCCAGCAGTTCGGGGACCACTGGCGGGAGAAGCTACGAGCAGTACTTC.

This clonotype came up many times. V gene TRBV4-2 combines with J gene TRBJ2-7, with D maybe TRBD1 (5 bases). The CDR3 has 15 residues. V lost 0 bases to trimming and J lost 3 bases, with 12 bases between them. Germline V lookup: CDR1 LGHNA, CDR2 YNFKEQ. DNA of the CDR3: TGTGCCAGCAGCCAAGATCACGGACACGACTACGAGCAGTACTTC. As protein: CASSQDHGHDYEQYF.

This clonotype has more than one count but fewer than ten. The V gene is TRBV6-1, the J gene TRBJ2-2; D might be TRBD2 (6 bases). The CDR3 sequence is 14 residues long. The germline gives CDR1 MNHNS, CDR2 SASEGT. V shed 11 bases and J shed 1 base, with 14 bases lying between them. The CDR3 nucleotides read TGTGCCTGCCCCGGGGGTCAGAACACCGGGGAGCTGTTTTTT. Protein sequence: CACPGGQNTGELFF.

There are many counts of this clonotype. CDR3 sequence reads: CASSLGRAGGPGDRYIQYF. CDR3 DNA sequence: TGTGCCAGCAGCTTAGGAAGAGCGGGAGGGCCGGGTGATAGATACATTCAGTACTTC. J is TRBJ2-4 and V is TRBV7-8; 10 nucleotides line up with TRBD2. Germline lookup yields CDR1 SGHVS and CDR2 FQNEAQ. J gave up 8 bases and V 1 base, and 17 bases lay outside the gene matches. The CDR3 loop spans 19 amino acids.

The chain is built from TRBV6-5 and TRBJ2-2, with TRBD2 identical over 9 bases. Germline-derived CDR1 and CDR2 are MNHEY and SVGAGI. Trimming cost V 10 bases and J 6 bases; bases outside gene matches: 12. CDR3 length equals 15 residues. CDR3 sequence reads: CATYTVAGVAGELFF. CDR3 sequence (DNA): TGTGCCACCTACACGGTAGCGGGAGTGGCCGGGGAGCTGTTTTTT.

This clonotype was recorded a few times. The chain links TRBV20-1 to TRBJ2-5; TRBD2 matches 9 bases. Germline CDR1 and CDR2: DFQATT and SNEGSKA (reference sequence). The CDR3 contains 12 residues. The V and J ends lost 4 bases and 8 bases, in that order; junction bases with no gene match: 5. CDR3 region: CSATRTSDTQYF. As DNA, the CDR3 is TGCAGTGCTACCCGGACTAGCGACACCCAGTACTTC.

Remarks on this clonotype: It may be a read error: a sequence one base away is much more abundant. The chain employs TRBV7-9 and TRBJ2-3; weak D call: TRBD2 (6 bases). The CDR3 is 16 amino acids. Looked up from germline, CDR1 is SEHNR and CDR2 is FQNEAQ (reference sequence). Trimming shortened V by 5 bases and J by 4 bases, and 19 bases separated the two germline ends. The CDR3 DNA is TGTGCCAGCAGCCCCCCGCGAACGGGAGAACCAGATACGCAGTATTTT. Protein: CASSPPRTGEPDTQYF.

In the case of this clonotype: Possible read error: a much larger clone is one base away. The gene calls are TRBV29-1 and TRBJ2-3; D gene uncertain. V was shortened by 7 bases and J by 2 bases, with 19 bases between the two germline ends. Germline CDR1 SQVTM, CDR2 ANQGSEA. This CDR3 spans 15 amino acids. The CDR3 DNA reads TGCAGCGGGATAAGGGCAGACCTCCCCACAGATACGCAGTATTTT. Amino acids: CSGIRADLPTDTQYF.

This clonotype was seen only a few times. The gene calls are TRBV5-1 and TRBJ1-4; TRBD1 matches at 8 bases. This CDR3 is built from 15 residues. The V gene end was trimmed by 4 bases and the J gene end by 7 bases; junction bases not matched to a gene: 9. The V gene's germline CDR1 is SGHRS and CDR2 YFSETQ. The CDR3 here is CASSRDRGESEKLFF. The DNA of the CDR3 is TGCGCCAGCAGCCGCGACAGGGGTGAGAGTGAAAAACTGTTTTTT.

Comments on this clonotype: It may be a read error: a sequence one base away is much more abundant. The chain couples TRBV28 to TRBJ2-2; D unclear. V was cut by 7 bases and J by 6 bases, with 15 bases left in between. Germline values: CDR1 MDHEN, CDR2 SYDVKM. The CDR3 runs to 14 residues. The CDR3 reads CASKPAVAAGELFF. For the CDR3, the DNA is TGTGCCAGCAAACCAGCAGTGGCTGCCGGGGAGCTGTTTTTT.

This clonotype was recorded at least ten times. The gene calls are TRBV28 and TRBJ2-6; no definite D call. This CDR3 has 16 residues. The germline V gene encodes CDR1 MDHEN and CDR2 SYDVKM. Trimming cost V 2 bases and J 0 bases, with 8 bases left between them. CDR3 sequence (DNA): TGTGCCAGCAGTTTAGGGCTCCACTCTGGGGCCAACGTCCTGACTTTC. Translating gives CASSLGLHSGANVLTF.

This chain connects TRBV6-1 to TRBJ2-1; 14 bases line up with TRBD2. The CDR3 is 15 residues long. Germline lookup yields CDR1 MNHNS and CDR2 SASEGT. The trim removed 10 bases at V and 7 bases at J, leaving 9 bases unmatched. CDR3 protein: CAIPGLAGVLNEQFF. The CDR3 nucleotides read TGTGCCATTCCGGGACTAGCGGGAGTATTGAATGAGCAGTTCTTC.

This clonotype was seen at least ten times. V is TRBV5-1 and J is TRBJ2-3; 11 nucleotides agree with TRBD2. V gave up 4 bases and J gave up 0 bases; unmatched junction bases: 10. This CDR3 contains 18 residues. In germline, CDR1 is SGHRS, CDR2 YFSETQ. CDR3 sequence reads: CASSVTETSGDSTDTQYF. The DNA of the CDR3 is TGCGCCAGCAGCGTAACAGAGACTAGCGGGGATAGCACAGATACGCAGTATTTT.